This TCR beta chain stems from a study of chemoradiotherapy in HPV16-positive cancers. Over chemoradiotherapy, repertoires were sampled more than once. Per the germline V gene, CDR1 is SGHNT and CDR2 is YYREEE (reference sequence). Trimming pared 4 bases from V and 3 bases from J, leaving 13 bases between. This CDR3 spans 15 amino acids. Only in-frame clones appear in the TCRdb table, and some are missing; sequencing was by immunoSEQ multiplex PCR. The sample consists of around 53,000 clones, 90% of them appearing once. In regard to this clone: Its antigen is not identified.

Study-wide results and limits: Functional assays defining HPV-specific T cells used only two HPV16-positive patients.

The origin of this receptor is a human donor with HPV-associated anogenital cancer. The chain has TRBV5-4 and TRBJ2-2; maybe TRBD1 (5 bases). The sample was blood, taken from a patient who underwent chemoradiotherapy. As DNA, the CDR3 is TGTGCCAGCAGCCTCCTTGTCAGGGACACCGGGGAGCTGTTTTTT. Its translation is CASSLLVRDTGELFF.